This TCR beta chain was found in a study of CD8 T cells in ankylosing spondylitis. General study points: Clones tied to disease were said to be significantly enriched in matched ankylosing spondylitis synovial fluid. What appeared characteristic of ankylosing spondylitis blood was a TCR beta motif of eight highly homologous variants. Relatively rare in peripheral blood, disease-linked clones were also CD8+.

This clonotype was seen repeatedly, ten times or more. Antigen: not known. CDR1 and CDR2 (germline): WNHNN, SYGVQD (reference sequence). The CDR3 length is 18 residues. Trimming stripped 7 bases from V and 4 bases from J, with 29 bases between. Library preparation for TCR beta used quantitative 5'-RACE with molecular barcodes. TCRdb processed the 5' RACE reads anew with MiXCR; each CDR3 protein has one entry. The sample lists roughly 230,000 distinct CDR3 sequences, under 8.5% occurring once. The chain joins TRBV10-1 to TRBJ2-7; a weak D match, TRBD2 (5 bases). The specimen sequenced was blood, either unsorted or a sorted T cell fraction (not recorded which). This receptor was obtained from a female donor with ankylosing spondylitis or in good health (not recorded which). CDR3 protein: CASTKFSGRARQGYEQYF. The DNA for the CDR3 is TGCGCCAGCACGAAATTTTCTGGGCGGGCCCGCCAAGGATACGAGCAGTACTTC.